The TCR beta chain under discussion was sequenced for a study of cytomegalovirus exposure and HLA in healthy donors. Background on the study: Genotyping of 300 to 450 donors showed that about 83% belonged to the Caucasian-associated ancestry cluster.

Germline CDR1 is MNHNS and CDR2 is SASEGT. The CDR3 is made up of 16 amino acids. The ends were cut back, 1 base at V and 4 bases at J, with 11 bases in the middle. The PCR was carried out with 60 Vbeta primers and 13 Jbeta primers. TCRdb's copy holds only in-frame clones and misses some; the assay was immunoSEQ multiplex PCR. The profile shows about 94,000 clones, around four fifths of them singletons. This TCR was sampled from a woman aged 55-70 years in good health and CMV-seronegative. The rearrangement links TRBV6-1 to TRBJ2-6, with D perhaps TRBD2 (5 bases). Sequencing input: PBMCs. The CDR3 DNA reads TGTGCCAGCAGTGAAGTTCGGGGTACGGGGGCCAACGTCCTGACTTTC. Translating it yields CASSEVRGTGANVLTF.